The sequence of this T cell receptor beta chain was determined in a study of T cell repertoires in cytomegalovirus infection. Study overall: CMV infection and matching HLA type were both indicated by public TCR beta signatures.

Germline loops: CDR1 SGHNT, CDR2 YYREEE (reference sequence). The CDR3 runs 15 residues. V lost 0 bases and J 0 bases, leaving 10 bases between the germline ends. Worth noting for this clonotype: Its target is not known.

TCRdb used MiXCR to reprocess the reads, holding one entry per CDR3 protein. This table has 450,000 to 600,000 distinct CDR3 sequences, about 33% appearing once. Study results and limitations: The cumulative frequency of public TCR beta families distinguished individuals who carried CMV together with the relevant HLA.

The TCR was taken from a human donor in good health (CMV status not recorded). Some clones in this sample may be carry-over from other donors' samples. Specimen: cultured PBMCs, collected from culture after CMV antigen stimulation. J is TRBJ2-7 and V is TRBV5-4, with a weak D call TRBD2 (6 bases). CDR3 sequence: CASSLGVAVSYEQYF. The CDR3 DNA sequence: TGTGCCAGCAGCTTGGGGGTAGCGGTCTCCTACGAGCAGTACTTC.